The T cell receptor beta chain under discussion was sequenced for a study of blood T cell repertoires in COVID-19. Study summary: Italy, Spain and the United States were the sources of the convalescent and acute COVID-19 samples.

The CDR3 covers 15 residues. Germline V gene lookup returns CDR1 SNHLY and CDR2 FYNNEI. V lost 1 base and J lost 3; bases outside the gene matches: 5. This table comes from immunoSEQ multiplex PCR, and its TCRdb copy is limited to in-frame clones, with some not included. The sample records tens of thousands of clones, approximately 83% being singletons. Seattle enrolled patients during active infection and tracked them longitudinally. Material: peripheral blood. The sequence came from a man in his forties or fifties with COVID-19, enrolled during active disease. The chain employs TRBV2 and TRBJ1-2, with TRBD1 identical over 7 bases. For the CDR3, the DNA is TGTGCCAGCAGTGAAGGGGAGACAGGGTACTATGGCTACACCTTC. Translation gives CASSEGETGYYGYTF.